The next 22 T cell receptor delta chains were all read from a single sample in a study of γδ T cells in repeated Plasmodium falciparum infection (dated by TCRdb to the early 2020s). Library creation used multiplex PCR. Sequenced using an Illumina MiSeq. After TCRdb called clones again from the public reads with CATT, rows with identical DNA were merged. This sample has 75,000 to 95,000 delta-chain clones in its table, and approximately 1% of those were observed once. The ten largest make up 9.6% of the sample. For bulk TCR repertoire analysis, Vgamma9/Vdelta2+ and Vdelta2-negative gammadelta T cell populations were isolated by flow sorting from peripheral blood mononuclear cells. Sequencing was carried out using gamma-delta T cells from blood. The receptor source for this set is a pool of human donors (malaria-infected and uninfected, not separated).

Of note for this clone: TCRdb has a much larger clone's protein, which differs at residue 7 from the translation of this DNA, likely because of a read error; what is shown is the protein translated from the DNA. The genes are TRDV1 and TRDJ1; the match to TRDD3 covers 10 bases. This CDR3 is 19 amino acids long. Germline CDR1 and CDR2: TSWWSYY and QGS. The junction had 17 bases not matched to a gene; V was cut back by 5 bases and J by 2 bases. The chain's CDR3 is CALGTPTPIALGDTDKLIF. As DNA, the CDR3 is TGTGCTCTTGGGACCCCGACCCCCATTGCACTGGGGGATACCGATAAACTCATCTTT.

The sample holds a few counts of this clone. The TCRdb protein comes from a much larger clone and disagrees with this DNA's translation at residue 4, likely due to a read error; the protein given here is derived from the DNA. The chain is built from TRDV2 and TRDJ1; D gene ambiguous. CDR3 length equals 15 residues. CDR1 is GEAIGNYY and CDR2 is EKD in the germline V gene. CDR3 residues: CACNTVVPDTDKLIF. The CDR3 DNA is TGTGCCTGTAACACCGTAGTACCAGACACCGATAAACTCATCTTT.

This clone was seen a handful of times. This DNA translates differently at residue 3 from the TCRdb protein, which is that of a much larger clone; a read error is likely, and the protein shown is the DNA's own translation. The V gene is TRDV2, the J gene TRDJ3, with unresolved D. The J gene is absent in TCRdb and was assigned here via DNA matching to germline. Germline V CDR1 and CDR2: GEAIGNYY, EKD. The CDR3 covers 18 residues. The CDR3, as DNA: TGTGCCGGTGACACCCGTGGTCCGGGCTCCTGGGACACCCGACAGATGTTTTTC. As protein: CAGDTRGPGSWDTRQMFF.

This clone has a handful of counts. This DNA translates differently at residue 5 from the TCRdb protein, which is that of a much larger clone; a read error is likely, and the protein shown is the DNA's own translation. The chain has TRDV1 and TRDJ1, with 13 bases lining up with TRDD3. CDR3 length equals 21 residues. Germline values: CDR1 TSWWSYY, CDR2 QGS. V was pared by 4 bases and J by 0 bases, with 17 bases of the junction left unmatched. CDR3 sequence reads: CALGGWNWGIRRPPYTDKLIF. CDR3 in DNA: TGTGCTCTTGGGGGATGGAACTGGGGGATACGTCGGCCACCGTACACCGATAAACTCATCTTT.

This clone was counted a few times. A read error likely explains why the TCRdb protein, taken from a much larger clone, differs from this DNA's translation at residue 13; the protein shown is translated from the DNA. CDR3: CALGGFDNYVLGNIDKLIF. The CDR3, as DNA: TGTGCTCTTGGGGGATTCGATAACTACGTACTGGGGAATATCGATAAACTCATCTTT. The rearrangement joins TRDV1 to TRDJ1; 7 nucleotides align to TRDD3. TCRdb does not report a J gene; here it was assigned by matching the DNA to germline references. The germline gives CDR1 TSWWSYY, CDR2 QGS. The CDR3 length is 19 residues. The junction had 21 bases not matched to a gene; V was cut back by 4 bases and J by 4 bases.

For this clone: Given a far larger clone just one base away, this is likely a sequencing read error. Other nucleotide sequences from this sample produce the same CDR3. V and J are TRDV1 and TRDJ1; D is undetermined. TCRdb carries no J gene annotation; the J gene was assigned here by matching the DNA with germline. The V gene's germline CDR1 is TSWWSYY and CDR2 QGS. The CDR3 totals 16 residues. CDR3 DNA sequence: TGTGCTCTTGGAGAACTCCTTGTCCCCCACACCGATAAACTCATCTTT. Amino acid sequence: CALGELLVPHTDKLIF.

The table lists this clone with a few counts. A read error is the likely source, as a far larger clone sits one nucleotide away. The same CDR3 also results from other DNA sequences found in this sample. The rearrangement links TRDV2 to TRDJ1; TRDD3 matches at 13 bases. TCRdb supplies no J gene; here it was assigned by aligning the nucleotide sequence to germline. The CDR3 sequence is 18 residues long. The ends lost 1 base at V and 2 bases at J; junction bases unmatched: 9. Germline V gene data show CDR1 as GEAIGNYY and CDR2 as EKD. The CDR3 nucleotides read TGTGCCTGTGACACTGTACTGGGGGATACGCGCAAGACCGATAAACTCATCTTT. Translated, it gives CACDTVLGDTRKTDKLIF.

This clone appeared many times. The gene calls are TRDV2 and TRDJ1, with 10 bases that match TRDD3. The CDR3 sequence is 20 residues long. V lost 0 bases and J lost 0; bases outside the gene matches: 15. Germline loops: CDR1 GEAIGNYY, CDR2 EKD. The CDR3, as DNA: TGTGCCTGTGACACCGGGAATGGGGGATACCAGAGTCTGGACACCGATAAACTCATCTTT. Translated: CACDTGNGGYQSLDTDKLIF.

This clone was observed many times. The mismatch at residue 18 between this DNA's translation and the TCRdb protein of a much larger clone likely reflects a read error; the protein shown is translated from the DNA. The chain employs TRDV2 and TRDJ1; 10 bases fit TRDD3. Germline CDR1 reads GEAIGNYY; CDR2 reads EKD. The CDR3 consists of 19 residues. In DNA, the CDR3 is TGTGCCTGTGACACCGTCATGGGGACTGGGGGATTCGCCACCGATAAACTCACCTTT. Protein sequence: CACDTVMGTGGFATDKLTF.

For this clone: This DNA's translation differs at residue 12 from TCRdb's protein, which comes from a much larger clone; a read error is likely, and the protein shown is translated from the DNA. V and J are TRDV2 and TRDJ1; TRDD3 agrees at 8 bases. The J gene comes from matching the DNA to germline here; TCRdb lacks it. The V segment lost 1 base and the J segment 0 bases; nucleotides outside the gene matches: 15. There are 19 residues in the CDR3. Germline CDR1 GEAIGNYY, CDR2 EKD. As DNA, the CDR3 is TGTGCCTGTGACACGCCTTGGAAGGTGGGGGATGCGTACACCGATAAACTCATCTTT. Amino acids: CACDTPWKVGDAYTDKLIF.

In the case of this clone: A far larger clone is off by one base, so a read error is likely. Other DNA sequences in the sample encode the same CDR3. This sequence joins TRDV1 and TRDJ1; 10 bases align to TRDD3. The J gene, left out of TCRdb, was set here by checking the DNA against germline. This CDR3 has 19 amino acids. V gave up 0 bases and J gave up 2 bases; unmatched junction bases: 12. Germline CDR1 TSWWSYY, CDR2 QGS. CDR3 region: CALGELPYWGMKRTDKLIF. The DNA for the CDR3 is TGTGCTCTTGGGGAACTCCCGTACTGGGGGATGAAACGTACCGATAAACTCATCTTT.

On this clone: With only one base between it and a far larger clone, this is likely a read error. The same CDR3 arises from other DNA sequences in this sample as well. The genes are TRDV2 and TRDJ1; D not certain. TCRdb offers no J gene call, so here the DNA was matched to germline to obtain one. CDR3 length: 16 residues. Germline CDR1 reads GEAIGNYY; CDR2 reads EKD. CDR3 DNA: TGCGCCTGTGACACCGGGACCTTAGAGTACACCGATAAACTCATCTTT. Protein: CACDTGTLEYTDKLIF.

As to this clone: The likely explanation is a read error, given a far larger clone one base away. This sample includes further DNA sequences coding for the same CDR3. CDR3 DNA: TGTGCCTGTGACCTCGGCCTTCCCGAACTGGGGATCTACACCGATAAACTCATCTTT. As protein: CACDLGLPELGIYTDKLIF. The chain uses TRDV2 and TRDJ1, with D perhaps TRDD3 (7 bases). TCRdb records no J gene; here it was assigned by comparing the DNA to germline. Looked up from germline, CDR1 is GEAIGNYY and CDR2 is EKD. V gave up 3 bases and J gave up 0 bases, with 25 bases separating them. This CDR3 contains 19 residues.

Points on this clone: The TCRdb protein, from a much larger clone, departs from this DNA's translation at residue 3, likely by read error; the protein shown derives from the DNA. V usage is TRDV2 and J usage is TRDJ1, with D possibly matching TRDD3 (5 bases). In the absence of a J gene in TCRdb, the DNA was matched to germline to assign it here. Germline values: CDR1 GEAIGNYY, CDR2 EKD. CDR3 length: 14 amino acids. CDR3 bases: TGTGCCTATGACACAGTAATGTCGGGATCTGAACTCATCTTT. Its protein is CAYDTVMSGSELIF.

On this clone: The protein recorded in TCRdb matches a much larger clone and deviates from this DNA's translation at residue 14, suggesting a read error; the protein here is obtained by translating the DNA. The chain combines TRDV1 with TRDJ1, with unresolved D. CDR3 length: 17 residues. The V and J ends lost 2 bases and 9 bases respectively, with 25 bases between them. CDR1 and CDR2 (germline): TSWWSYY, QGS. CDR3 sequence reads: CALGEITAFTVLYELIF. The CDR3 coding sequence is TGTGCTCTTGGGGAAATTACGGCCTTTACTGTATTGTATGAACTCATCTTT.

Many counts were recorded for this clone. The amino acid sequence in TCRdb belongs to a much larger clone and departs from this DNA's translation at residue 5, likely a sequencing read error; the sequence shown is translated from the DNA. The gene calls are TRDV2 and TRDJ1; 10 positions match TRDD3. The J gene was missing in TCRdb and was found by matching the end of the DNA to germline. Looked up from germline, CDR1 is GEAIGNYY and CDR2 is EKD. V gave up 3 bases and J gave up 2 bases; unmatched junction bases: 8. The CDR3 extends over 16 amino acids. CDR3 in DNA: TGTGCCTGTGACGCGGGGGATACGGTTTCTACCGATAAACTCATCTTT. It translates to CACDAGDTVSTDKLIF.

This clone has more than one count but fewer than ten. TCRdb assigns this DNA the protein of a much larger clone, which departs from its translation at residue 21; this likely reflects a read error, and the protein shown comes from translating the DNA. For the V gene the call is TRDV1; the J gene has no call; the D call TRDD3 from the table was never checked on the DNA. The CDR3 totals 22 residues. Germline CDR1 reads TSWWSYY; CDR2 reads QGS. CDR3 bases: TGTGCTCTTGGGGAGCCTCGGCCTTCCATATCTTACTGGGAATCCTACACCGATAAACTCACCTTT. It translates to CALGEPRPSISYWESYTDKLTF.

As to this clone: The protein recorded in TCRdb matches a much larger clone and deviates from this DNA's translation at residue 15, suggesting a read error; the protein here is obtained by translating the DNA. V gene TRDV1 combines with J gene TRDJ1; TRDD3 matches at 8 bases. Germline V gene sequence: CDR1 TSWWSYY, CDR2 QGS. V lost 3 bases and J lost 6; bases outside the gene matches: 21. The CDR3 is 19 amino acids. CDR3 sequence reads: CALGDHLVSRGITKNKLIF. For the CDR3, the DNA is TGTGCTCTTGGGGATCACTTAGTTAGCCGGGGGATAACCAAGAATAAACTCATCTTT.

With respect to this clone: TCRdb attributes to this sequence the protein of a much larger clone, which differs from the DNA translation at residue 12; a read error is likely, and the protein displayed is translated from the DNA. CDR3 in DNA: TGTGCTCTTGGGGAACCGGGGTTCCTACGGTCTATGGACACCGATAAACTCATCTTT. This codes for CALGEPGFLRSMDTDKLIF. This chain links TRDV1 with TRDJ1, with TRDD2 matching over 7 bases. The J gene, absent from TCRdb, was called here by matching the DNA to germline. The CDR3 has 19 residues. Germline CDR1 TSWWSYY, CDR2 QGS. The ends lost 1 base at V and 0 bases at J; junction bases unmatched: 14.

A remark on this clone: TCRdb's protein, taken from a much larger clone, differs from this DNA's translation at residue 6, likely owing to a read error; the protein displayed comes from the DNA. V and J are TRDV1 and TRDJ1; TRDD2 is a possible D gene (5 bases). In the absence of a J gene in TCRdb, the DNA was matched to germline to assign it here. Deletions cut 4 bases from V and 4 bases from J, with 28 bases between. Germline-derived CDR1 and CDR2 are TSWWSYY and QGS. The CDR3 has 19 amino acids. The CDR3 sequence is CALGGTAFARTSFGDKLIF. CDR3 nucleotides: TGTGCTCTTGGGGGAACAGCCTTCGCTCGTACCTCTTTTGGCGATAAACTCATCTTT.

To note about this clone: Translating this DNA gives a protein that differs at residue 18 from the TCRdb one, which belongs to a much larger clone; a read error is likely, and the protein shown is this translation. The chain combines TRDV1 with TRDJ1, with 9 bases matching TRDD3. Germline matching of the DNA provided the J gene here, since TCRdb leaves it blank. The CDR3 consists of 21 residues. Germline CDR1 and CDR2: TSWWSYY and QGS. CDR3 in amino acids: CALGLLPDVLGDQPNTDELIF. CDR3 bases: TGTGCTCTTGGGCTCCTTCCTGACGTACTGGGGGACCAACCTAACACCGATGAACTCATCTTT.

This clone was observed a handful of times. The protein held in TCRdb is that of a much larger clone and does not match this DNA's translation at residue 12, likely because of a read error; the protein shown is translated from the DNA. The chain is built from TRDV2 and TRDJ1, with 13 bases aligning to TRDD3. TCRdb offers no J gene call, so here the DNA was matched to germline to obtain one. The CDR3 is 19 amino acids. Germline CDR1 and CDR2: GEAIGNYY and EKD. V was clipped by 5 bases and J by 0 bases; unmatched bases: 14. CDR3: CACGPRDWGIREYTDKLIF. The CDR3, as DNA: TGTGCCTGTGGACCACGAGACTGGGGGATACGTGAGTACACCGATAAACTCATCTTT.